This T cell receptor (beta chain) emerged from a study of blood T cell repertoires in COVID-19. Overall study: Researchers got acute and convalescent COVID-19 samples from the United States, Italy and Spain.

The participants were between about 18 and 90 years old and came from 20 to 30 US areas. Categorization into cohorts depended on clinical history that participants reported. The germline CDR1 and CDR2 sequences are SGHAT and FQNNGV. Unmatched junction bases numbered 5, after V lost 0 bases and J lost 5 bases. CDR3 length: 16 residues. In the original workflow: Amplifying reference gene primers gave estimates of nucleated cell counts. The method was immunoSEQ multiplex PCR; TCRdb's version includes in-frame clones alone and lacks a portion of them. That table furnishes V, J and clone size, whereas the DNA furnished D and trimming. The sample includes about 330,000 clones, 92% of them seen just once.

The chain uses TRBV11-2 and TRBJ1-4, with 8 bases identical to TRBD1. The sequenced sample was PBMCs or T cells enriched from blood (not recorded which). The source of this sequence is a woman in her thirties who had recovered from COVID-19. CDR3: CASSLDWTGRNEKLFF. In DNA form, the CDR3 reads TGTGCCAGCAGCTTAGACTGGACAGGGAGGAATGAAAAACTGTTTTTT.